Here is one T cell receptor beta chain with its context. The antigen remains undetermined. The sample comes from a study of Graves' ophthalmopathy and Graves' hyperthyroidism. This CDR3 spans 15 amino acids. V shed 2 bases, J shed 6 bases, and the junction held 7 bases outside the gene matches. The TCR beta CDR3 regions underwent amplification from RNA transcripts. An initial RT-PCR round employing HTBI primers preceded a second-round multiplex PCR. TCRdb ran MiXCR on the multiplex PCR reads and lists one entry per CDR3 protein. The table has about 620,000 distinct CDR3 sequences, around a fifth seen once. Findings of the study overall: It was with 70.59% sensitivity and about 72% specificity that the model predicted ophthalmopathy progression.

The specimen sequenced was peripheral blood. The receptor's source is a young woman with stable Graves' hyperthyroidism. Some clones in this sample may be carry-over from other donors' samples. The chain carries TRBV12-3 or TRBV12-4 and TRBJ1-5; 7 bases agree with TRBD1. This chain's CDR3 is CASSLRQGEGQPQHF. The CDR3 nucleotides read TGTGCCAGCAGTTTAAGGCAGGGGGAAGGTCAGCCCCAGCATTTT.